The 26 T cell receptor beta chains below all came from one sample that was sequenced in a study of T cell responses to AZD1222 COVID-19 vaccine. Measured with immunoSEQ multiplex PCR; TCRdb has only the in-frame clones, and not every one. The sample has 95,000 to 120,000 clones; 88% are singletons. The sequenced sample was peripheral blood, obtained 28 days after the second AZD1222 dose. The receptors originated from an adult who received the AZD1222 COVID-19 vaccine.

CDR3 in DNA: TGCGCCAGCAGCCAAGATAGGATTACCGGGGCGAGTAATTCACCCCTCCACTTT. Protein: CASSQDRITGASNSPLHF. V is TRBV4-1 and J is TRBJ1-6; TRBD1 might be the D (5 bases). Germline V gene lookup returns CDR1 MGHRA and CDR2 YSYEKL. This CDR3 has 18 residues. Trimming left V 0 bases short and J 6 bases short, with 18 bases between.

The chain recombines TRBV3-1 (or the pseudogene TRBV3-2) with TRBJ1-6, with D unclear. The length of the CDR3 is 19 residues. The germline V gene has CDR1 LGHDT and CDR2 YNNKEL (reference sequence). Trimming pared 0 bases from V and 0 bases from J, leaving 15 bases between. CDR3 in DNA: TGTGCCAGCAGCCAAGATCGTCAGCTCCAAGGCTCCTATAATTCACCCCTCCACTTT. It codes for CASSQDRQLQGSYNSPLHF.

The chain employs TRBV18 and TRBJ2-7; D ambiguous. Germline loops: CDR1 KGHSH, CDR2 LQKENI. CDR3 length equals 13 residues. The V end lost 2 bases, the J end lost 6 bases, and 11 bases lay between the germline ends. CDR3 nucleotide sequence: TGTGCCAGCTCACCATCATCCCCGCCCGAGCAGTACTTC. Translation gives CASSPSSPPEQYF.

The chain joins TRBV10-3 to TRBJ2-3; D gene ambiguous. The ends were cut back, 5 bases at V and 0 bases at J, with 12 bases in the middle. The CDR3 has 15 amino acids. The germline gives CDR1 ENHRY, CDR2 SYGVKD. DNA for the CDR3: TGTGCCATCAGTAGCCAGGACGCAAGCACAGATACGCAGTATTTT. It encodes CAISSQDASTDTQYF.

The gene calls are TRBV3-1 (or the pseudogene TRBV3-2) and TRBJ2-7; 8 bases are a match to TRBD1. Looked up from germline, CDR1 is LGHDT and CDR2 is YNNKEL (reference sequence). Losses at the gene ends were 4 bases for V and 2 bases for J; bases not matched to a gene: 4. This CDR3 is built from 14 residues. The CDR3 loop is CASSLRQGTYEQYF. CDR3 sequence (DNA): TGTGCCAGCAGCCTGAGACAGGGGACCTACGAGCAGTACTTC.

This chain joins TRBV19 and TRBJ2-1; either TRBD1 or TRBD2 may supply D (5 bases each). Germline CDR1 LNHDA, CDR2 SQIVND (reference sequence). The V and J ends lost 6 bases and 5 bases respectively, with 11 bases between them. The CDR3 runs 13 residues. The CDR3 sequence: CASRRDRDNEQFF. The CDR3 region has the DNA TGTGCCAGTAGAAGGGACCGGGACAATGAGCAGTTCTTC.

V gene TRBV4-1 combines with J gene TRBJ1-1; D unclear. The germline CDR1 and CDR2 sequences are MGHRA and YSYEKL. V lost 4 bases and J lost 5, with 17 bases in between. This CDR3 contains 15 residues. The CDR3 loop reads CASSLGRLAGTEAFF. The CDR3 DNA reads TGCGCCAGCAGCCTCGGACGCCTAGCGGGGACTGAAGCTTTCTTT.

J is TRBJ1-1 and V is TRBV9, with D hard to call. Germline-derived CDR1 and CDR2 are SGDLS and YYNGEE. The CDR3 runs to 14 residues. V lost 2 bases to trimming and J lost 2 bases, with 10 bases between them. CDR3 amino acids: CASSVREFNTEAFF. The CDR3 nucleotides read TGTGCCAGCAGCGTTCGGGAGTTTAACACTGAAGCTTTCTTT.

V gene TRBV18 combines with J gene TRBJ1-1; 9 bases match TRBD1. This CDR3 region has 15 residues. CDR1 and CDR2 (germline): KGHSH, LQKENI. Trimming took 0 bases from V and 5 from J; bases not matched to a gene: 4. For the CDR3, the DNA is TGTGCCAGCTCACCACCGGGACAGGGTGAGACTGAAGCTTTCTTT. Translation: CASSPPGQGETEAFF. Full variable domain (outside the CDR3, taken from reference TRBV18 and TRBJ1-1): NAGVMQNPRHLVRRRGQEARLRCSPMKGHSHVYWYRQLPEEGLKFMVYLQKENIIDESGMPKERFSAEFPKEGPSILRIQQVVRGDSAAYFCASSPPGQGETEAFFGQGTRLTVV.

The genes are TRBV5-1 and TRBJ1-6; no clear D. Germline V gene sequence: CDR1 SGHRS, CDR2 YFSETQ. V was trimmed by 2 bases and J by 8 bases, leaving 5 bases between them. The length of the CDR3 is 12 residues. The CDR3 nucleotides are TGCGCCAGCAGCTTCCCTGATTCACCCCTCCACTTT. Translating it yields CASSFPDSPLHF.

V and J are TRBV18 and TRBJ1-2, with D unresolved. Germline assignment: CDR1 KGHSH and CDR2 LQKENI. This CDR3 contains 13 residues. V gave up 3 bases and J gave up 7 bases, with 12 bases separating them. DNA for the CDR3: TGTGCCAGCTCACCCCCCGGCGGGCCTGGCTACACCTTC. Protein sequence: CASSPPGGPGYTF.

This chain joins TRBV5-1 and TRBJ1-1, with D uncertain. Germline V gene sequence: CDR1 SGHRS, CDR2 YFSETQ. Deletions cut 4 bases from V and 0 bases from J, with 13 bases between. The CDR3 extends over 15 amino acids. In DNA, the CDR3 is TGCGCCAGCAGCGTCGACGGGTACATGAACACTGAAGCTTTCTTT. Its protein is CASSVDGYMNTEAFF.

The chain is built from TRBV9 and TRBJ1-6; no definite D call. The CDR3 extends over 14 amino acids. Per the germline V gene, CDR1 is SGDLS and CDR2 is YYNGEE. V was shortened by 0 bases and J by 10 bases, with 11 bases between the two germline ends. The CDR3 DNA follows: TGTGCCAGCAGCGTAGGGAAAGGGAGCTCACCCCTCCACTTT. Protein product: CASSVGKGSSPLHF.

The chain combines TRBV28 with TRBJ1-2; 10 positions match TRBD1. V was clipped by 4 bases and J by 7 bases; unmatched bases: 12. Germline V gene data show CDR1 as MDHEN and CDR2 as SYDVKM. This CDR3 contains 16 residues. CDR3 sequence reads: CASSSSPGQGGVGYTF. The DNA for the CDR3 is TGTGCCAGCAGTTCATCCCCCGGACAGGGGGGCGTTGGCTACACCTTC.

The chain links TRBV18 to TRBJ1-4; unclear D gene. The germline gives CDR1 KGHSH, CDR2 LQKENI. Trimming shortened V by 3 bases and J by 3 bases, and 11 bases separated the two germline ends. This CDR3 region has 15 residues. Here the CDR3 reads CASSPLEGPNEKLFF. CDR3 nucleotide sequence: TGTGCCAGCTCACCGCTCGAAGGCCCTAATGAAAAACTGTTTTTT.

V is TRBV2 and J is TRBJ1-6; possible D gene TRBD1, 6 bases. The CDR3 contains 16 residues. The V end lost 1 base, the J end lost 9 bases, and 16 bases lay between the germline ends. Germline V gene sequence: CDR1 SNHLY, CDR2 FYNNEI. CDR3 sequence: CASSEVGGSEGSPLHF. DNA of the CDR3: TGTGCCAGCAGTGAAGTAGGGGGGTCTGAGGGTTCACCCCTCCACTTT.

The CDR3 sequence: CASSLPSIYGYTF. Here the CDR3 DNA reads TGTGCCAGCAGCTTGCCCAGCATCTATGGCTACACCTTC. The rearrangement uses TRBV5-5 and TRBJ1-2, with unresolved D. The CDR3 totals 13 residues. CDR1 SGHKS and CDR2 YYEKEE come from the germline V gene (reference sequence). Trimming cost V 1 base and J 4 bases, with 8 bases left between them.

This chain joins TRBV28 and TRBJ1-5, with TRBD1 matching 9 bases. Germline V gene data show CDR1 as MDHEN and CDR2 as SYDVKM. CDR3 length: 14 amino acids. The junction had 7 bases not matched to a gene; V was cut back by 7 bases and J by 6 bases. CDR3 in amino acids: CASMRDRDPQPQHF. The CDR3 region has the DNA TGTGCCAGCATGAGGGACAGGGACCCTCAGCCCCAGCATTTT.

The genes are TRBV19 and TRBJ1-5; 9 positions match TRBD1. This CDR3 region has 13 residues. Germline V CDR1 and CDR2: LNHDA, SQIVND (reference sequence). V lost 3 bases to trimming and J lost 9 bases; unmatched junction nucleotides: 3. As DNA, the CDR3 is TGTGCCAGTAGTATGGGACAGGGCCTGCCCCAGCATTTT. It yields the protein CASSMGQGLPQHF.

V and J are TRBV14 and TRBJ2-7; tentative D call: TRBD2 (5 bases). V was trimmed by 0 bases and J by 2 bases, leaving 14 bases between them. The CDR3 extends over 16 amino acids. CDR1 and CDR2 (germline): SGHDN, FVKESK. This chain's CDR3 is CASSQDRGSATYEQYF. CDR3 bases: TGTGCCAGCAGCCAAGATCGCGGGTCCGCAACCTACGAGCAGTACTTC.

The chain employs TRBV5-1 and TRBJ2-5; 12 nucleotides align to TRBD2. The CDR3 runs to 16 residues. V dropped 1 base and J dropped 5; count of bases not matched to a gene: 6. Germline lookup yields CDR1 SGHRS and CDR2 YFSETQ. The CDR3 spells CASSLPSGGAAETQYF. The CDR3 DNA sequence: TGCGCCAGCAGCTTGCCTAGCGGGGGGGCCGCGGAGACCCAGTACTTC.

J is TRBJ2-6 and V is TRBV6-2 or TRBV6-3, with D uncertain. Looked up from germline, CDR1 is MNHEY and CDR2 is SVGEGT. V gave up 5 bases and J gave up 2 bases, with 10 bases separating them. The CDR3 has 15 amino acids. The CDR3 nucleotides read TGTGCCAGCAGTCCCCTGGGAACTGGGGCCAACGTCCTGACTTTC. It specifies CASSPLGTGANVLTF.

The CDR3 nucleotides are TGTGCCACTAAATTACGGGACACTGATAACTATGGCTACACCTTC. Protein sequence: CATKLRDTDNYGYTF. The chain is built from TRBV10-3 and TRBJ1-2; possible D gene TRBD1, 6 bases. CDR1 ENHRY and CDR2 SYGVKD come from the germline V gene. Trimming cost V 10 bases and J 1 base, with 19 bases left between them. The CDR3 sequence is 15 residues long.

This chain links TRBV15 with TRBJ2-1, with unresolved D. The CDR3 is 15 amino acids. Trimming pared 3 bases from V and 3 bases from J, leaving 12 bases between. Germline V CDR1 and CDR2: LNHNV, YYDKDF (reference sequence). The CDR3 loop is CATSSRSSNYNEQFF. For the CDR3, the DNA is TGTGCCACCAGCAGTAGAAGTTCGAACTACAATGAGCAGTTCTTC.

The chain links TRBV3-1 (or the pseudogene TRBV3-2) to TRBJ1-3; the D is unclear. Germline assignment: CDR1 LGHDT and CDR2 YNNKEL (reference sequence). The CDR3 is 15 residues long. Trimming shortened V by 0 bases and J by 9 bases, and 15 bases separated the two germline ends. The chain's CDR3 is CASSQDPGSRLTIYF. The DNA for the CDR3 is TGTGCCAGCAGCCAAGATCCAGGCAGTCGGCTCACCATATATTTT.

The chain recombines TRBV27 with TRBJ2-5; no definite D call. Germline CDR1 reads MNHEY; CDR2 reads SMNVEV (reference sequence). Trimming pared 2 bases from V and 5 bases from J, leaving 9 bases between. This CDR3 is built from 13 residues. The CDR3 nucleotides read TGTGCCAGCAGTTTACGACCTACCGAGACCCAGTACTTC. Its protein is CASSLRPTETQYF.